These 5 T cell receptor beta chains came from one sample sequenced in a study of blood T cell repertoires in COVID-19. TCRdb's copy holds only in-frame clones and misses some; the assay was immunoSEQ multiplex PCR. The sample includes approximately 350,000 clones, 88% of them seen just once. Sequenced input: peripheral blood. Receptors originate from a woman aged 70-85 years with COVID-19, enrolled during active disease.

This chain links TRBV11-2 with TRBJ2-1; TRBD2 agrees at 12 bases. CDR1 SGHAT and CDR2 FQNNGV come from the germline V gene. V trimming: 6 bases; J trimming: 4 bases; junction bases outside the gene matches: 7. The CDR3 has 16 amino acids. Written as DNA, the CDR3 is TGTGCCAGCAGACCCACTAGCGGGGGGCGGTACAATGAGCAGTTCTTC. It specifies CASRPTSGGRYNEQFF.

V and J are TRBV29-1 and TRBJ2-7; 7 nucleotides align to TRBD1. Germline assignment: CDR1 SQVTM and CDR2 ANQGSEA. CDR3 length: 14 residues. Trimming removed 3 bases from V and 4 bases from J; junction bases left unmatched: 9. The CDR3 DNA reads TGCAGCGTTGAGAGCCGGGACAGTACGTACGAGCAGTACTTC. Its translation: CSVESRDSTYEQYF.

The J gene is TRBJ2-1, the V gene TRBV14; 8 nucleotides match TRBD2. The germline CDR1 and CDR2 sequences are SGHDN and FVKESK. With 4 bases clipped from V and 1 base from J, the junction kept 9 bases outside the gene matches. This CDR3 is built from 17 residues. The CDR3 sequence: CASSPFSSGSSYNEQFF. Here the CDR3 DNA reads TGTGCCAGCAGCCCCTTTTCTAGCGGGTCATCCTACAATGAGCAGTTCTTC.

The rearrangement links TRBV30 to TRBJ1-2; TRBD1 agrees at 9 bases. This CDR3 is built from 14 residues. Per germline, CDR1 GTSNPN and CDR2 SVGIG (reference sequence). With 5 bases clipped from V and 2 bases from J, the junction kept 6 bases outside the gene matches. The CDR3 sequence: CAWYPGQGNYGYTF. In nucleotides, the CDR3 is TGTGCCTGGTACCCGGGACAGGGAAACTATGGCTACACCTTC.

This sequence joins TRBV10-1 and TRBJ1-1; a possible D gene is TRBD1 (5 bases). Germline values: CDR1 WNHNN, CDR2 SYGVQD (reference sequence). V was pared by 0 bases and J by 4 bases, with 12 bases between. This CDR3 comprises 15 residues. This CDR3 reads CASSESFSGSTEAFF. The CDR3 nucleotides read TGCGCCAGCAGTGAGTCGTTTTCAGGGTCCACTGAAGCTTTCTTT.